Below, 23 T cell receptor beta chains from the same sample are listed, as sequenced in a study of T cells in Graves' hyperthyroidism and ophthalmopathy. RNA transcripts were the template for amplifying TCR beta CDR3 regions. The study used the HTBI primer set for a first-round RT-PCR of the TCR CDR3. TCRdb re-derived calls from the multiplex PCR reads in MiXCR, one entry per CDR3 protein. Here the sample spans 450,000 to 650,000 distinct CDR3 sequences, approximately 15% being singletons. Sequenced sample: blood. The source is a woman aged 18 to 35 with Graves' ophthalmopathy.

V usage is TRBV30 and J usage is TRBJ1-2; D may be TRBD1 (6 bases). CDR1 and CDR2 (germline): GTSNPN, SVGIG (reference sequence). V was shortened by 5 bases and J by 6 bases, with 13 bases between the two germline ends. The CDR3 totals 12 residues. The CDR3 DNA follows: TGTGCCTGGGCCCCACAGGGTGATGGCTACACCTTC. Its protein is CAWAPQGDGYTF.

There are many counts of this clonotype. This sequence joins TRBV19 and TRBJ1-5; TRBD1 matches 12 bases. This CDR3 spans 16 amino acids. V was pared by 5 bases and J by 4 bases, with 6 bases of the junction left unmatched. Germline assignment: CDR1 LNHDA and CDR2 SQIVND (reference sequence). The CDR3 nucleotides are TGTGCCAGTAGTGGGACAGGGGGCGCTAAGAATCAGCCCCAGCATTTT. Translating gives CASSGTGGAKNQPQHF. The variable domain in full, completed from reference TRBV19 and TRBJ1-5, reads DGGITQSPKYLFRKEGQNVTLSCEQNLNHDAMYWYRQDPGQGLRLIYYSQIVNDFQKGDIAEGYSVSREKKESFPLTVTSAQKNPTAFYLCASSGTGGAKNQPQHFGDGTRLSIL.

This clonotype was observed a handful of times. This rearrangement joins TRBV7-9 to TRBJ2-7; 7 bases line up with TRBD1. This CDR3 region has 15 residues. CDR1 SEHNR and CDR2 FQNEAQ come from the germline V gene (reference sequence). The junction had 15 bases not matched to a gene; V was cut back by 4 bases and J by 9 bases. The CDR3 region has the DNA TGTGCCAGCAGCTCGGGACAGCCCCTTTCTGAGGGGCAGTACTTC. Translation gives CASSSGQPLSEGQYF. Full variable domain (rest looked up from reference TRBV7-9 and TRBJ2-7): DTGVSQNPRHKITKRGQNVTFRCDPISEHNRLYWYRQTLGQGPEFLTYFQNEAQLEKSRLLSDRFSAERPKGSFSTLEIQRTEQGDSAMYLCASSSGQPLSEGQYFGPGTRLTVT.

This clonotype showed up many times. The genes are TRBV20-1 and TRBJ2-1, with D uncertain. Deletions cut 0 bases from V and 10 bases from J, with 4 bases between. Germline V lookup: CDR1 DFQATT, CDR2 SNEGSKA (reference sequence). The CDR3 contains 10 residues. The CDR3 DNA reads TGCAGTGCTAGAGACGAAGAGCAGTTCTTC. This encodes CSARDEEQFF.

This clonotype has more than one count but fewer than ten. J is TRBJ1-3 and V is TRBV6-1; D possibly corresponds to TRBD1 (6 bases). Deletions cut 5 bases from V and 4 bases from J, with 18 bases between. Germline assignment: CDR1 MNHNS and CDR2 SASEGT. The CDR3 runs 16 residues. CDR3 sequence (DNA): TGTGCCAGCAGTCCAGTGGGGGCCAGGTCCGGAAACACCATATATTTT. It is translated as CASSPVGARSGNTIYF.

In this sample, this clonotype turned up many times. The chain uses TRBV20-1 and TRBJ1-2; 7 bases agree with TRBD1. The germline CDR1 and CDR2 sequences are DFQATT and SNEGSKA (reference sequence). V shed 2 bases, J shed 8 bases, and the junction held 8 bases outside the gene matches. This CDR3 has 13 residues. CDR3 sequence: CSARSSTGFGYTF. DNA of the CDR3: TGCAGTGCTAGATCCTCGACAGGGTTCGGCTACACCTTC.

This clonotype was found many times. CDR3 nucleotide sequence: TGTGCCACCGCGGGGGACCCTAACTATGGCTACACCTTC. Amino acids: CATAGDPNYGYTF. The rearrangement uses TRBV24-1 and TRBJ1-2; tentatively, D is TRBD1 (5 bases). The CDR3 runs 13 residues. Germline V lookup: CDR1 KGHDR, CDR2 SFDVKD. The V gene lost 9 bases and the J gene lost 0 bases, with 10 bases spanning the gap.

This clonotype appeared many times. V and J are TRBV29-1 and TRBJ2-4; D might be TRBD1 or TRBD2, each matching 6 bases. The CDR3 is 15 amino acids. V was trimmed by 1 base and J by 2 bases, leaving 12 bases between them. In germline, CDR1 is SQVTM, CDR2 ANQGSEA. The CDR3 DNA sequence: TGCAGCGTTGAAGGAGGAGGGACAACCAAAAACATTCAGTACTTC. Translation: CSVEGGGTTKNIQYF.

Details on this clonotype: A much larger clone is a single base away; this may be a read error. The gene calls are TRBV20-1 and TRBJ2-7; 7 bases match TRBD2. With V trimmed by 3 bases and J by 7 bases, 9 bases remained unmatched. Germline V gives CDR1 DFQATT, CDR2 SNEGSKA (reference sequence). CDR3 length: 13 amino acids. CDR3 DNA sequence: TGCAGTGCTAGGGGGGGGAGCTACAATGAGCAGTACTTC. This codes for CSARGGSYNEQYF.

This clonotype came up a few times. The rearrangement links TRBV6-9 to TRBJ1-3; maybe TRBD1 (6 bases). Germline V gene data show CDR1 as MNHGY and CDR2 as SVAAGI. This CDR3 comprises 16 residues. V was pared by 3 bases and J by 3 bases, with 15 bases between. DNA of the CDR3: TGTGCCAGCAGTTACGGGGGGGGCACAGGTGGAAACACCATATATTTT. The encoded protein is CASSYGGGTGGNTIYF.

The chain uses TRBV4-3 and TRBJ1-4; 8 bases line up with TRBD1. Trimming took 4 bases from V and 8 from J; bases not matched to a gene: 9. CDR1 LGHNA and CDR2 YSLEER come from the germline V gene. The CDR3 is 15 amino acids. The chain's CDR3 is CASSPHRGGYEKLFF. In DNA, the CDR3 is TGCGCCAGCAGCCCCCACAGGGGGGGATACGAAAAACTGTTTTTT.

This clonotype appeared many times. This chain connects TRBV11-2 to TRBJ1-1; D perhaps matches TRBD1 (5 bases). Trimming stripped 1 base from V and 6 bases from J, with 15 bases between. The CDR3 is made up of 15 amino acids. The V gene's germline CDR1 is SGHAT and CDR2 FQNNGV. Written as DNA, the CDR3 is TGTGCCAGCAGCTTAGTGGGACGGCAAGCGGCTGAAGCTTTCTTT. Protein: CASSLVGRQAAEAFF.

This chain links TRBV4-2 with TRBJ2-1; the D is unclear. Germline CDR1 reads LGHNA; CDR2 reads YNFKEQ. Trimming shortened V by 0 bases and J by 2 bases, and 11 bases separated the two germline ends. This CDR3 is built from 16 residues. CDR3 amino acids: CASSQETAPAYNEQFF. As DNA, the CDR3 is TGTGCCAGCAGCCAAGAGACGGCGCCGGCCTACAATGAGCAGTTCTTC.

This clonotype was seen many times. The rearrangement links TRBV11-1 to TRBJ2-2; either TRBD1 or TRBD2 may fit D (5 bases each). The CDR3 has 15 residues. The V gene lost 5 bases and the J gene lost 10 bases, with 20 bases spanning the gap. Germline values: CDR1 SGHAT, CDR2 FQDESV (reference sequence). The CDR3 here is CASSPRKGWGMELFF. In DNA, the CDR3 is TGTGCCAGCAGCCCCCGAAAAGGGTGGGGGATGGAGCTGTTTTTT.

This clonotype was picked up many times. The chain links TRBV5-5 to TRBJ2-1; 9 bases align to TRBD1. The CDR3 loop spans 13 amino acids. CDR1 SGHKS and CDR2 YYEKEE come from the germline V gene (reference sequence). J was trimmed by 12 bases and V by 4 bases; bases with no gene match: 8. This CDR3 is CASSPGQGVVQFF. Here the CDR3 DNA reads TGTGCCAGCAGCCCGGGACAGGGAGTAGTGCAGTTCTTC. Supplemented by reference TRBV5-5 and TRBJ2-1, the full variable domain reads DAGVTQSPTHLIKTRGQQVTLRCSPISGHKSVSWYQQVLGQGPQFIFQYYEKEERGRGNFPDRFSARQFPNYSSELNVNALLLGDSALYLCASSPGQGVVQFFGPGTRLTVL.

Many counts were recorded for this clonotype. The chain combines TRBV7-8 with TRBJ2-4; TRBD1 might be the D (5 bases). Trimming took 2 bases from V and 1 from J, leaving 12 bases between them. Germline V gene sequence: CDR1 SGHVS, CDR2 FQNEAQ. The CDR3 covers 16 residues. The CDR3 spells CASSLRQGWAKNIQYF. The CDR3, as DNA: TGTGCCAGCAGCTTACGGCAGGGTTGGGCCAAAAACATTCAGTACTTC.

As to this clonotype: No conserved phenylalanine or tryptophan is present at the end of the CDR3, so a read error is the likely explanation. The chain uses TRBV11-2 and TRBJ2-7; D is perhaps TRBD1 (6 bases). CDR3 length: 15 amino acids. V was pared by 5 bases and J by 3 bases, with 17 bases between. Germline V CDR1 and CDR2: SGHAT, FQNNGV. The CDR3 DNA sequence: TGTGCCAGCAGCCCAAACAGGGATGGCCGCTACGAGCAGTACTTG. Encoded protein: CASSPNRDGRYEQYL.

This clonotype was observed at least ten times. This chain joins TRBV27 and TRBJ2-7; a possible D gene is TRBD2 (5 bases). The germline V and J ends were trimmed by 5 bases and 0 bases, with 17 bases remaining between them. Germline CDR1 is MNHEY and CDR2 is SMNVEV (reference sequence). The length of the CDR3 is 16 residues. Written as DNA, the CDR3 is TGTGCCAGCAGTCCGGAGAAGGGCGGGCTCTCCTACGAGCAGTACTTC. This translates into CASSPEKGGLSYEQYF.

The chain uses TRBV7-2 and TRBJ1-2; weak D call: TRBD1 (6 bases). V was shortened by 4 bases and J by 8 bases, with 11 bases between the two germline ends. The CDR3 is 12 amino acids. Germline CDR1 SGHTA, CDR2 FQGNSA. CDR3 sequence: CASSYRTAGYTF. The DNA of the CDR3 is TGTGCCAGCAGCTACAGGACAGCGGGCTACACCTTC.

This clonotype was counted ten times or more. J is TRBJ2-5 and V is TRBV7-9; D remains ambiguous. Germline CDR1 is SEHNR and CDR2 is FQNEAQ (reference sequence). V was clipped by 3 bases and J by 5 bases, with 16 bases between them. The CDR3 contains 15 residues. For the CDR3, the DNA is TGTGCCAGCAGCTTCGGGCCGCCGCCGAGGGAGACCCAGTACTTC. This encodes CASSFGPPPRETQYF.

At least ten counts were recorded for this clonotype. J is TRBJ2-7 and V is TRBV20-1, with D perhaps TRBD2 (6 bases). This CDR3 contains 14 residues. Germline V gene data show CDR1 as DFQATT and CDR2 as SNEGSKA (reference sequence). Trimming left V 4 bases short and J 3 bases short, with 16 bases between. DNA of the CDR3: TGCAGTGCTAATCCGAGCGGGCTTATCTACGAGCAGTACTTC. Translated: CSANPSGLIYEQYF.

The V and J genes are TRBV5-6 and TRBJ2-2, with D unclear. The length of the CDR3 is 14 residues. Per the germline V gene, CDR1 is SGHDT and CDR2 is YYEEEE. Trimming left V 0 bases short and J 2 bases short, with 5 bases between. The CDR3 is CASSLGHNTGELFF. The CDR3 nucleotides read TGTGCCAGCAGCTTGGGACACAACACCGGGGAGCTGTTTTTT. Full variable domain (rest looked up from reference TRBV5-6 and TRBJ2-2): DAGVTQSPTHLIKTRGQQVTLRCSPKSGHDTVSWYQQALGQGPQFIFQYYEEEERQRGNFPDRFSGHQFPNYSSELNVNALLLGDSALYLCASSLGHNTGELFFGEGSRLTVL.

This clonotype was seen ten or more times. CDR3 DNA sequence: TGTGCCAGCAGCGCCAACCCCTTGAACACTGAAGCTTTCTTT. Encoded protein: CASSANPLNTEAFF. The rearrangement joins TRBV5-5 to TRBJ1-1; D is unresolved. In germline, CDR1 is SGHKS, CDR2 YYEKEE (reference sequence). The CDR3 runs 14 residues. With 4 bases removed from V and 0 bases from J, the gap between germline ends came to 10 bases. The variable domain in full, with the rest retrieved from reference TRBV5-5 and TRBJ1-1, is DAGVTQSPTHLIKTRGQQVTLRCSPISGHKSVSWYQQVLGQGPQFIFQYYEKEERGRGNFPDRFSARQFPNYSSELNVNALLLGDSALYLCASSANPLNTEAFFGQGTRLTVV.